This T cell receptor beta chain stems from a study of blood T cells in healthy people across ages. Ranging in age from about 6 to 95, the donors were healthy Caucasian individuals from Russia. PBMCs, at least 7 million per sample, were isolated. Through a sample-barcoded 5' primer and a J-beta primer mix, a second PCR was run for about 6 to 11 cycles. In TCRdb, the 5' RACE reads were re-called with MiXCR into one record per CDR3 protein. Of 1.8 million or so distinct CDR3 sequences in the sample, approximately 40% were seen once. With 2 bases clipped from V and 6 bases from J, the junction kept 12 bases outside the gene matches. Germline loops: CDR1 SQVTM, CDR2 ANQGSEA. This CDR3 comprises 15 residues. This clonotype has a handful of counts.

The J gene is TRBJ1-2, the V gene TRBV29-1, with 7 bases that match TRBD1. This TCR came from a human donor in good health. The source material was blood. CDR3 residues: CSVESGTDPSNGYTF. CDR3 in DNA: TGCAGCGTTGAATCAGGGACAGACCCAAGTAATGGCTACACCTTC.